The 14 T cell receptor beta chains below all came from one sample that was sequenced in a study of shared clonotypes between healthy human individuals (dated by TCRdb to the early 2020s). CD8 naive samples were obtained by positive selection for CCR7 among CD45RO-negative cells, yielding a CD45RA+CCR7+ population from which TemRA cells were excluded. To prepare the library, the immunoSEQ multiplex PCR assay was applied. TCRdb mirrors the immuneACCESS table, restricted to in-frame sequences. Some clones are absent from its copies; in checked studies, under half trace to an unresolved V gene, and the reason for the others is unknown. Counted in this sample were roughly 2.1 million clones; about 93% of them appeared once. In total, the top ten clones hold roughly 1.7% of the sample. Sequences were obtained from naive CD8+ T cells from PBMCs. What this sample's cell subset or site label stands for: CD45RA+CCR7+. Receptors originate from a young man in good health. Some clones in this sample may be carry-over from other donors' samples.

V gene TRBV4-1 combines with J gene TRBJ2-7; D possibly corresponds to TRBD1 (6 bases). V was pared by 4 bases and J by 0 bases, with 16 bases between. Germline assignment: CDR1 MGHRA and CDR2 YSYEKL. CDR3 length equals 16 residues. The CDR3 region is CASSLVMDRASYEQYF. The CDR3, as DNA: TGCGCCAGCAGCCTAGTCATGGACAGAGCCTCCTACGAGCAGTACTTC.

This chain links TRBV7-9 with TRBJ1-2, with no clear D. Between the trimmed V and J ends, which lost 3 bases and 4 bases, there was a span of 15 bases. The CDR3 spans 15 residues. From germline, CDR1 is SEHNR and CDR2 FQNEAQ (reference sequence). The CDR3 DNA sequence: TGTGCCAGCAGCTTCGGGCCGCGAAGCCCCTATGGCTACACCTTC. This translates into CASSFGPRSPYGYTF.

This rearrangement joins TRBV29-1 to TRBJ1-1; D uncertain. The CDR3 runs 14 residues. Trimming removed 4 bases at V and 4 bases at J, with 16 bases between. Per germline, CDR1 SQVTM and CDR2 ANQGSEA. CDR3 bases: TGCAGCGTTGGCGACAAGGGCCGGGGCACTGAAGCTTTCTTT. Encoded protein: CSVGDKGRGTEAFF.

This CDR3 is CASSFLGVHEQYF. For the CDR3, the DNA is TGTGCCAGCAGTTTCCTCGGGGTGCACGAGCAGTACTTC. The chain carries TRBV27 and TRBJ2-7, with D perhaps TRBD2 (5 bases). Germline V gene sequence: CDR1 MNHEY, CDR2 SMNVEV (reference sequence). The CDR3 has 13 amino acids. Trimming stripped 3 bases from V and 5 bases from J, with 11 bases between.

The chain combines TRBV5-4 with TRBJ2-7, with D perhaps TRBD1 (6 bases). This CDR3 is built from 14 residues. Trimming shortened V by 6 bases and J by 3 bases, and 16 bases separated the two germline ends. The germline V gene has CDR1 SGHNT and CDR2 YYREEE (reference sequence). CDR3 nucleotides: TGTGCCAGCACCCCGCAGGACAGAGTCTACGAGCAGTACTTC. This codes for CASTPQDRVYEQYF. The whole variable domain, remainder taken from reference TRBV5-4 and TRBJ2-7, is ETGVTQSPTHLIKTRGQQVTLRCSSQSGHNTVSWYQQALGQGPQFIFQYYREEENGRGNFPPRFSGLQFPNYSSELNVNALELDDSALYLCASTPQDRVYEQYFGPGTRLTVT.

The V call is TRBV11-2, the J call TRBJ1-2; D gene unclear. V was pared by 7 bases and J by 0 bases, with 15 bases between. In germline, CDR1 is SGHAT, CDR2 FQNNGV. This CDR3 has 15 residues. DNA for the CDR3: TGTGCCAGCACGCACGCTCTGGGAGCTAACTATGGCTACACCTTC. It translates to CASTHALGANYGYTF.

Points on this clone: The same CDR3 is also encoded by other DNA sequences in this sample. The J gene is TRBJ1-5, the V gene TRBV27, with D unclear. The CDR3 totals 15 residues. Germline V gene sequence: CDR1 MNHEY, CDR2 SMNVEV (reference sequence). Trimming stripped 0 bases from V and 0 bases from J, with 6 bases between. The CDR3 DNA sequence: TGTGCCAGCAGTTTATCACGGAGTAGCAATCAGCCCCAGCATTTT. Translation: CASSLSRSSNQPQHF.

CDR3 sequence reads: CASSSGPRGEQYF. The DNA for the CDR3 is TGTGCCAGCAGCTCGGGACCGAGGGGCGAGCAGTACTTC. J is TRBJ2-7 and V is TRBV7-7; D could derive from TRBD1 or TRBD2 (5 bases each). Trimming took off 4 bases at V and 6 bases at J, with 13 bases between the two ends. CDR1 is SSHAT and CDR2 is FNYEAQ in the germline V gene (reference sequence). The CDR3 is made up of 13 amino acids.

CDR3 DNA sequence: TGTGCCAGCAGCTTAGAGGAGGGGGCGAGGACCGGGGAGCTGTTTTTT. Amino acids: CASSLEEGARTGELFF. The chain joins TRBV13 to TRBJ2-2, with a tentative D call TRBD1 (7 bases). V was trimmed by 1 base and J by 5 bases, leaving 14 bases between them. The germline gives CDR1 PRHDT, CDR2 FYEKMQ (reference sequence). The CDR3 consists of 16 residues.

This clone has a single count. The chain joins TRBV7-9 to TRBJ2-1; no clear D. V gave up 0 bases and J gave up 3 bases, with 6 bases separating them. This CDR3 is 14 amino acids long. Germline CDR1 is SEHNR and CDR2 is FQNEAQ (reference sequence). CDR3 DNA: TGTGCCAGCAGCTTAGCCCCTAGCTACAATGAGCAGTTCTTC. It encodes CASSLAPSYNEQFF.

The chain uses TRBV6-5 and TRBJ2-7, with D perhaps given as TRBD1 or TRBD2 (5 bases each). The CDR3 is 12 amino acids. V shed 4 bases and J shed 10 bases, with 14 bases lying between them. The germline gives CDR1 MNHEY, CDR2 SVGAGI. CDR3: CASSSPLRGQYF. The CDR3 DNA reads TGTGCCAGCAGTTCTCCTCTGAGGGGACAGTACTTC.

The V call is TRBV14, the J call TRBJ1-2; no clear D gene. The germline V gene encodes CDR1 SGHDN and CDR2 FVKESK. CDR3 size: 12 residues. Trimming removed 1 base from V and 8 bases from J, with 8 bases in between. The CDR3 is CASSQGSIGYTF. CDR3 nucleotide sequence: TGTGCCAGCAGCCAAGGCTCCATCGGCTACACCTTC. Based on the CDR3 plus reference TRBV14 and TRBJ1-2, the full variable domain is EAGVTQFPSHSVIEKGQTVTLRCDPISGHDNLYWYRRVMGKEIKFLLHFVKESKQDESGMPNNRFLAERTGGTYSTLKVQPAELEDSGVYFCASSQGSIGYTFGSGTRLTVV.

V usage is TRBV7-9 and J usage is TRBJ1-4; TRBD1 might be the D (5 bases). The V gene lost 5 bases and the J gene lost 7 bases, with 14 bases spanning the gap. Per the germline V gene, CDR1 is SEHNR and CDR2 is FQNEAQ (reference sequence). CDR3 length equals 14 residues. DNA of the CDR3: TGTGCCAGCAGCCCACCGGGGGGAATTGAAAAACTGTTTTTT. The encoded protein is CASSPPGGIEKLFF.

The chain uses TRBV15 and TRBJ2-1; D not certain. Germline loops: CDR1 LNHNV, CDR2 YYDKDF (reference sequence). V was trimmed by 0 bases and J by 10 bases, leaving 13 bases between them. The CDR3 is 14 amino acids. The CDR3 loop reads CATSRDLISLEQFF. DNA of the CDR3: TGTGCCACCAGCAGAGATCTAATCAGCCTAGAGCAGTTCTTC.